A selection of T cell receptor beta chains follows, all from one sample in a study of beta chain features in type 1 diabetes. The protocol was immunoSEQ multiplex PCR, while the TCRdb copy is restricted to in-frame clones and leaves out a portion. The profile shows fewer than 250,000 clones, around 65% of them singletons. The sample consisted of naive CD4+ T cells from blood. The receptors were sampled from a man aged 25 to 45 in good health. Each CDR3 is given with its conserved first and last residue. A D gene is named only where the DNA matches it firmly. Clone size is stated in some rows and not others, as once, few, many or a class when expanded.

length	V	size	D	J	DNA	CDR3
11	TRBV6-6	NA	TRBD1	TRBJ2-5	TGTGCCAGCAGCACAGACAGGGTCCAGTACTTC	CASSTDRVQYF
16	TRBV19	NA	NA	TRBJ2-5	TGTGCCAGTAGCCCAAGATGGGGGTCCCTCCAAGAGACCCAGTACTTC	CASSPRWGSLQETQYF
15	TRBV30	few	TRBD1	TRBJ2-7	TGTGCCTGGAGTGCACGGGACAGGGCCTCCTACGGGCAGTACTTC	CAWSARDRASYGQYF
15	TRBV11-2	NA	TRBD1	TRBJ2-1	TGTGCCAGCAGCTTAATCCGGGACAGTAACAATGAGCAGTTCTTC	CASSLIRDSNNEQFF
13	TRBV29-1	NA	TRBD1	TRBJ2-5	TGCAGCGTAGACAGGGGGCTCGGGGAGACCCAGTACTTC	CSVDRGLGETQYF
8	TRBV29-1	NA	NA	TRBJ1-2	TGCAGCGTTGAAAACTACACCTTC	CSVENYTF
12	TRBV29-1	NA	NA	TRBJ1-1	TGCAGCGGTTCGACAGTGAACACTGAAGCTTTCTTT	CSGSTVNTEAFF
16	TRBV18	NA	NA	TRBJ2-1	TGTGCCAGCTCACCGGCTAGGAGCGGAGAGTACAATGAGCAGTTCTTC	CASSPARSGEYNEQFF
13	TRBV9	NA	NA	TRBJ2-1	TGTGCCAGCAGCGTAGGGTTCGAGGGCTTTCAGTTCTTC	CASSVGFEGFQFF
13	TRBV18	NA	NA	TRBJ2-7	TGTGCCAGCTCACCACTCCCAGAAGGGTCGCAGTACTTC	CASSPLPEGSQYF
18	TRBV7-2	NA	TRBD2	TRBJ2-7	TGTGCCAGCAGCCTTAGGACTAGCGGGAGGGCCGAAACCTACGAGCAGTACTTC	CASSLRTSGRAETYEQYF
15	TRBV14	NA	NA	TRBJ2-1	TGTGCCAGCAGCCACCTCCGCGAGGGGGAAAATGAGCAGTTCTTC	CASSHLREGENEQFF
13	TRBV4-1	NA	NA	TRBJ1-2	TGCGCCAGCAGCCACCACACCACCCAGGGCTACACCTTC	CASSHHTTQGYTF
13	TRBV10-3	NA	NA	TRBJ1-4	TGTGCCATCGTCCGCGAACCGGGTGAAAAACTGTTTTTT	CAIVREPGEKLFF
14	TRBV14	NA	TRBD1	TRBJ2-2	TGTGCCAGCAGCCAATTCGGACAGGCCGGGGAGCTGTTTTTT	CASSQFGQAGELFF
14	TRBV7-9	NA	NA	TRBJ2-7	TGTGCCAGCAGCACTAGGGTCCAGCTCTACGAGCAGTACTTC	CASSTRVQLYEQYF
14	TRBV29-1	NA	NA	TRBJ2-3	TGCAGCGTGACGGGATACCTCCTCACAGATACGCAGTATTTT	CSVTGYLLTDTQYF
15	TRBV13	NA	NA	TRBJ1-1	TGTGCCAGCAGCTTAGTAGGGGCGTGGGACACTGAAGCTTTCTTT	CASSLVGAWDTEAFF
15	TRBV11-2	NA	TRBD1	TRBJ2-3	TGTGCCAGCAGCCGTCCGGGACAGGGAACAGATACGCAGTATTTT	CASSRPGQGTDTQYF
15	TRBV6-5	NA	NA	TRBJ1-2	TGTGCCAGCAGTTACTGGGACGGGGCCGAGGGTGGCTACACCTTC	CASSYWDGAEGGYTF
14	TRBV9	NA	NA	TRBJ2-7	TGTGCCAGCAGCGAACGGGGTACCCCCTACGAGCAGTACTTC	CASSERGTPYEQYF
14	TRBV29-1	few	NA	TRBJ2-1	TGCAGCGTTGCCGAGGCCTCCTCCTACAATGAGCAGTTCTTC	CSVAEASSYNEQFF
13	TRBV30	few	NA	TRBJ1-1	TGTGCCTGGAGTGTACTCAGGAACACTGAAGCTTTCTTT	CAWSVLRNTEAFF
15	TRBV4-1	NA	NA	TRBJ2-1	TGCGCCAGCAGCCAAGGGACGGTTACCTACAATGAGCAGTTCTTC	CASSQGTVTYNEQFF
11	TRBV7-8	NA	NA	TRBJ2-5	TGTGCCAGCAGCTCAGAGGAGACCCAGTACTTC	CASSSEETQYF
12	TRBV5-6	NA	NA	TRBJ2-7	TGTGCCAGCAGCATCGCTTCTAACAAGCAGTACTTC	CASSIASNKQYF
13	TRBV4-3	NA	NA	TRBJ2-5	TGCGCCAGCAGCCAAGGAATTCGGGAGACCCAGTACTTC	CASSQGIRETQYF
12	TRBV13	NA	NA	TRBJ2-3	TGTGCCAGCAGCACCCTCACAGATACGCAGTATTTT	CASSTLTDTQYF
11	TRBV29-1	NA	TRBD1	TRBJ2-7	TGCAGCACTTGGACAGGGAGCGAGCAGTACTTC	CSTWTGSEQYF
10	TRBV20-1	NA	NA	TRBJ2-7	TGCAGTGCTAGGCCTAGCGAGCAGTACTTC	CSARPSEQYF
13	TRBV19	NA	NA	TRBJ2-3	TGTGCCAGTAGTGCCAGGCGGGGAGATACGCAGTATTTT	CASSARRGDTQYF
14	TRBV7-2	NA	NA	TRBJ2-7	TGTGCCAGCAGCTTAGGCTCGTCCCTAGGGGAGCAGTACTTC	CASSLGSSLGEQYF
14	TRBV6-1	NA	NA	TRBJ2-1	TGTGCCAGCAGGGAACCGGGACGGAACAATGAGCAGTTCTTC	CASREPGRNNEQFF